Reported below is one TCR beta chain. Its antigen is unknown. The data derive from a study of shared clonotypes between healthy human individuals. Overall study findings and caveats: Investigators expected sequencing depth to affect clonotype sharing among donors.

The data were produced by immunoSEQ multiplex PCR, yet TCRdb's version contains in-frame clones alone and is incomplete. The sample shows roughly 2,300,000 clones, roughly 90% of them seen only once. The germline V and J ends were trimmed by 6 bases and 1 base, with 16 bases remaining between them. CDR1 and CDR2 (germline): SNHLY, FYNNEI. The CDR3 runs 16 residues. The source of this sequence is a man aged 18-30 years in good health. Some clones in this sample may be carry-over from other donors' samples. The specimen was naive CD4+ T cells from PBMCs. Subset given: CD45RA+ positively selected. The J gene is TRBJ2-4, the V gene TRBV2; TRBD2 might be the D (6 bases). CDR3 nucleotide sequence: TGTGCCAGCAGGGACTACTCCACCGGGGCCAAAAACATTCAGTACTTC. It yields the protein CASRDYSTGAKNIQYF.